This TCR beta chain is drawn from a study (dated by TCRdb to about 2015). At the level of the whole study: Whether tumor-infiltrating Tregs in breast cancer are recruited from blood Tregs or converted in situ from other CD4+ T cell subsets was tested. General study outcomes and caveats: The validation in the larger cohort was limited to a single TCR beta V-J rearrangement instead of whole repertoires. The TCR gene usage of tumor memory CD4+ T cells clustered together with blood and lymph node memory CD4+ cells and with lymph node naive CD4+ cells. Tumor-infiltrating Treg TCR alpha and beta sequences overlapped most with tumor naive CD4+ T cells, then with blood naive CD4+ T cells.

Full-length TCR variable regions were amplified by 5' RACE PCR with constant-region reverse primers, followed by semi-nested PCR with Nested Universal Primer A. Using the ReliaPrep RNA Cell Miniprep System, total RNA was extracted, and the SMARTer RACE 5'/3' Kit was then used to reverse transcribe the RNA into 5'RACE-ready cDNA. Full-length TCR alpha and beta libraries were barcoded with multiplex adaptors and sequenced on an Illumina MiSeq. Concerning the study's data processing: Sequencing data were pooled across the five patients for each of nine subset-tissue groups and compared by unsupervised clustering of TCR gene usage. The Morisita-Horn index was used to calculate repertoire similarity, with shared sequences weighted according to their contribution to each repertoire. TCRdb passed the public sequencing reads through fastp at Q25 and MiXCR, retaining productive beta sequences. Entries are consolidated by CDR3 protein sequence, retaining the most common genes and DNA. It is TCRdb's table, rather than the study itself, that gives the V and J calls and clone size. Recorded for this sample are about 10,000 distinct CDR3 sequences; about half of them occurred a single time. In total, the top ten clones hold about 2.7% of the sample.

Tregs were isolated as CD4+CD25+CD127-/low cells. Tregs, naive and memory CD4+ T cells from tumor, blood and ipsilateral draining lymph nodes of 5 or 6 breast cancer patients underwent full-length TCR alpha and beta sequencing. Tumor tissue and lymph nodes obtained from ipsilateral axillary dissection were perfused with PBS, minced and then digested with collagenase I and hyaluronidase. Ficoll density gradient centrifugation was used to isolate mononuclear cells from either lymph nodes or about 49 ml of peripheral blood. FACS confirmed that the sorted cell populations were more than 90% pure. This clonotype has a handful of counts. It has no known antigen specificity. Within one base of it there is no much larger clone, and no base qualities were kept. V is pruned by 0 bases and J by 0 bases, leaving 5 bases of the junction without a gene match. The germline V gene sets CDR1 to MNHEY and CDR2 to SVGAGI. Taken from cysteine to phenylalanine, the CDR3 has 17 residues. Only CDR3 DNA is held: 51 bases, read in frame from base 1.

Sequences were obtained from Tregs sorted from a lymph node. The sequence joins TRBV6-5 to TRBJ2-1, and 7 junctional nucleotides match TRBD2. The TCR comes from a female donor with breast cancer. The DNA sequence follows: TGTGCCAGCAGTTACTCGGCTAGCGGAAGCTCCTACAATGAGCAGTTCTTC. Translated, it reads CASSYSASGSSYNEQFF.